One and the same sample provided the 9 T cell receptor beta chains below, sequenced in a study of OX40 agonist ivuxolimab in advanced cancers. TCRdb's table, derived via immunoSEQ multiplex PCR, lists solely in-frame clones and lacks some. The table lists 53,000 or so clones, 70% to 85% of them singletons. The input for sequencing was CD4+ or CD8+ T cells sorted from blood, taken in a trial of the OX40 agonist ivuxolimab. These receptors were obtained from an adult with an advanced solid tumor such as melanoma, head and neck, liver or kidney cancer.

The chain recombines TRBV19 with TRBJ2-1; the match to TRBD2 covers 8 bases. Germline values: CDR1 LNHDA, CDR2 SQIVND (reference sequence). After removal of 5 bases from V and 7 bases from J, the junction contained 10 bases not matched to a gene. This CDR3 has 15 residues. The CDR3 DNA is TGTGCCAGTAGTTTACGGCGCGGGGGGAATAATGAGCAGTTCTTC. Protein product: CASSLRRGGNNEQFF.

J is TRBJ2-5 and V is TRBV5-4; D gene ambiguous. Germline V CDR1 and CDR2: SGHNT, YYREEE (reference sequence). The CDR3 is 13 amino acids. V lost 5 bases and J 5 bases, leaving 13 bases between the germline ends. This chain's CDR3 is CASRTRDGETQYF. The CDR3 DNA sequence: TGTGCCAGCAGGACTCGAGATGGGGAGACCCAGTACTTC.

With regard to this clone: One junction end does not reproduce the germline sequence, and a read error may be involved. The chain carries TRBV20-1 and TRBJ2-5, with TRBD1 as a possible D gene (6 bases). The CDR3 sequence is 11 residues long. In germline, CDR1 is DFQATT, CDR2 SNEGSKA (reference sequence). CDR3 amino acids: CSASAWGQFNF. CDR3 sequence (DNA): TGCAGTGCCTCGGCATGGGGACAATTCAACTTC.

CDR3 residues: CASSLKQVVSTDTQYF. The CDR3 coding sequence is TGTGCCAGCAGCCTGAAACAGGTGGTGAGCACAGATACGCAGTATTTT. J is TRBJ2-3 and V is TRBV5-5; TRBD1 is a possible D gene (5 bases). This CDR3 region has 16 residues. V was clipped by 4 bases and J by 0 bases, with 15 bases between them. The germline gives CDR1 SGHKS, CDR2 YYEKEE (reference sequence).

This sequence joins TRBV19 and TRBJ1-5; D is undetermined. V was cut by 5 bases and J by 1 base, with 12 bases left in between. Germline V gene data show CDR1 as LNHDA and CDR2 as SQIVND (reference sequence). CDR3 length: 15 residues. The DNA of the CDR3 is TGTGCCAGTAGTTTCGCCTCGGGCAGCAATCAGCCCCAGCATTTT. Translation: CASSFASGSNQPQHF.

V gene TRBV9 combines with J gene TRBJ2-5; 8 nucleotides match TRBD2. CDR3 length: 16 amino acids. V was pared by 3 bases and J by 5 bases, with 12 bases of the junction left unmatched. Germline V gene sequence: CDR1 SGDLS, CDR2 YYNGEE. CDR3 in DNA: TGTGCCAGCAGCGCATCCGGGACTAGGGGGATGGAGACCCAGTACTTC. Its translation: CASSASGTRGMETQYF.

V is TRBV6-1 and J is TRBJ2-7; no reliable D call. Germline assignment: CDR1 MNHNS and CDR2 SASEGT. V was trimmed by 8 bases and J by 3 bases, leaving 11 bases between them. The CDR3 loop spans 12 amino acids. CDR3 sequence (DNA): TGTGCCAGCCATTCCCTGGGCTACGAGCAGTACTTC. This translates into CASHSLGYEQYF.

About this clone itself: Other DNA sequences from this sample encode an identical CDR3 as well. The V and J genes are TRBV5-1 and TRBJ2-7, with a tentative D call TRBD2 (6 bases). From germline, CDR1 is SGHRS and CDR2 YFSETQ. CDR3 size: 15 residues. Trimming cost V 1 base and J 0 bases, with 11 bases left between them. Here the CDR3 DNA reads TGCGCCAGCAGCTTGAGGGACTCCTCCTCCTACGAGCAGTACTTC. Amino acid sequence: CASSLRDSSSYEQYF.

This clone was counted only a few times. V gene TRBV6-1 combines with J gene TRBJ1-1; TRBD1 is a possible D gene (6 bases). The CDR3 consists of 17 residues. Germline CDR1 reads MNHNS; CDR2 reads SASEGT. Trimming removed 2 bases from V and 2 bases from J, with 18 bases in between. The CDR3 region has the DNA TGTGCCAGCAGTGAAAGGAGAAGTTGGACAGCCAACACTGAAGCTTTCTTT. Translated: CASSERRSWTANTEAFF.